The 32 T cell receptor beta chains below come from one sample, sequenced in a study of cytomegalovirus exposure and HLA in healthy donors. 13 Jbeta primers and 60 Vbeta primers were used for the PCR. Sequencing was performed with immunoSEQ multiplex PCR; in TCRdb, only in-frame clones are kept and a portion is missing. This sample yields some 150,000 clones, of which roughly 85% are seen a single time; 2% to 2.5% belongs to the top ten. Input material: PBMCs. These receptors all stem from a man aged 40-55 years in good health and CMV-seronegative.

V and J are TRBV6-6 and TRBJ1-2, with D hard to call. Trimming removed 6 bases from V and 6 bases from J, with 20 bases in between. This CDR3 comprises 15 residues. CDR1 and CDR2 (germline): MNHNY, SVGAGI (reference sequence). The CDR3 sequence: CASSRGSSGGHGYTF. Here the CDR3 DNA reads TGTGCCAGCAGCCGCGGGTCATCAGGAGGCCATGGCTACACCTTC.

The V call is TRBV28, the J call TRBJ2-3; no clear D gene. The germline gives CDR1 MDHEN, CDR2 SYDVKM. The length of the CDR3 is 13 residues. V was trimmed by 3 bases and J by 3 bases, leaving 7 bases between them. CDR3 in DNA: TGTGCCAGCAGTTTCAGGCAGACAGATACGCAGTATTTT. It codes for CASSFRQTDTQYF.

The V call is TRBV28, the J call TRBJ2-7, with D possibly being TRBD2 (5 bases). The CDR3 is 16 amino acids. Trimming cost V 4 bases and J 0 bases, with 16 bases left between them. CDR1 is MDHEN, CDR2 SYDVKM, per germline. CDR3 DNA sequence: TGTGCCAGCAGTTCATGGATGCGGGCTAGCTCCTACGAGCAGTACTTC. It codes for CASSSWMRASSYEQYF. Filled out from reference TRBV28 and TRBJ2-7, the complete variable domain reads DVKVTQSSRYLVKRTGEKVFLECVQDMDHENMFWYRQDPGLGLRLIYFSYDVKMKEKGDIPEGYSVSREKKERFSLILESASTNQTSMYLCASSSWMRASSYEQYFGPGTRLTVT.

J is TRBJ1-1 and V is TRBV5-1, with a possible D match to TRBD1 (5 bases). The CDR3 runs 16 residues. CDR1 is SGHRS and CDR2 is YFSETQ in the germline V gene. V shed 1 base and J shed 2 bases, with 15 bases lying between them. CDR3: CASSLRSGQFNTEAFF. Written as DNA, the CDR3 is TGCGCCAGCAGCTTGCGTTCAGGGCAGTTTAACACTGAAGCTTTCTTT.

V usage is TRBV5-1 and J usage is TRBJ1-6; D is undetermined. This CDR3 has 14 residues. The V end lost 0 bases, the J end lost 4 bases, and 5 bases lay between the germline ends. From germline, CDR1 is SGHRS and CDR2 YFSETQ. The CDR3 DNA reads as TGCGCCAGCAGCTTGGGCGAGTATAATTCACCCCTCCACTTT. Its protein product is CASSLGEYNSPLHF. The complete variable domain, with remaining parts taken from reference TRBV5-1 and TRBJ1-6, reads KAGVTQTPRYLIKTRGQQVTLSCSPISGHRSVSWYQQTPGQGLQFLFEYFSETQRNKGNFPGRFSGRQFSNSRSEMNVSTLELGDSALYLCASSLGEYNSPLHFGNGTRLTVT.

This chain links TRBV5-4 with TRBJ1-4; D might be TRBD1 (6 bases). CDR1 and CDR2 (germline): SGHNT, YYREEE (reference sequence). The CDR3 is made up of 16 amino acids. Trimming took off 4 bases at V and 0 bases at J, with 13 bases between the two ends. CDR3 protein: CASSRDKTATNEKLFF. Written as DNA, the CDR3 is TGTGCCAGCAGCCGGGACAAGACGGCAACTAATGAAAAACTGTTTTTT.

The chain combines TRBV7-9 with TRBJ1-4; 7 bases align to TRBD1. This CDR3 region has 15 residues. CDR1 is SEHNR, CDR2 FQNEAQ, per germline (reference sequence). The trim removed 6 bases at V and 8 bases at J, leaving 12 bases unmatched. The CDR3 spells CASRPTRGKEEKLFF. Written as DNA, the CDR3 is TGTGCCAGCAGACCTACCAGGGGGAAGGAGGAAAAACTGTTTTTT.

CDR3 loop: CASSGGTDSNQPQHF. The DNA of the CDR3 is TGTGCCAGCAGTGGGGGGACAGATAGCAATCAGCCCCAGCATTTT. This chain uses TRBV6-1 with TRBJ1-5, with 7 bases that match TRBD1. This CDR3 has 15 amino acids. Germline CDR1 is MNHNS and CDR2 is SASEGT. V lost 4 bases, J lost 0 bases, and 3 bases stayed unmatched.

The chain links TRBV25-1 to TRBJ2-7, with D perhaps matching TRBD1 (6 bases). The ends were cut back, 2 bases at V and 7 bases at J, with 12 bases in the middle. CDR1 and CDR2 (germline): MGHDK, SYGVNS. The CDR3 runs 13 residues. The CDR3 DNA reads TGTGCCAGCAGTGAAAACAGGGCACGGGAGCAGTACTTC. Residues: CASSENRAREQYF.

The chain employs TRBV14 and TRBJ2-5; 8 nucleotides agree with TRBD1. Per germline, CDR1 SGHDN and CDR2 FVKESK. The CDR3 covers 19 residues. With V trimmed by 1 base and J by 3 bases, 16 bases remained unmatched. This CDR3 reads CASSQGIGTGSFGKETQYF. CDR3 in DNA: TGTGCCAGCAGCCAAGGAATCGGGACAGGTTCTTTCGGCAAAGAGACCCAGTACTTC.

The CDR3, as DNA: TGTGCCTTTTCAGACTCCTACGAGCAGTACTTC. Translation gives CAFSDSYEQYF. V is TRBV10-3 and J is TRBJ2-7; no firm D call. Germline-derived CDR1 and CDR2 are ENHRY and SYGVKD. The CDR3 covers 11 residues. Trimming cost V 11 bases and J 0 bases, with 8 bases left between them.

The rearrangement joins TRBV5-5 to TRBJ1-5; TRBD1 aligns across 7 bases. This CDR3 is built from 16 residues. Germline V gives CDR1 SGHKS, CDR2 YYEKEE (reference sequence). The junction had 5 bases not matched to a gene; V was cut back by 2 bases and J by 0 bases. CDR3 amino acids: CASSFGTVYSNQPQHF. The CDR3 nucleotides are TGTGCCAGCAGCTTCGGGACAGTCTATAGCAATCAGCCCCAGCATTTT.

This clone was observed a single time. J is TRBJ2-2 and V is TRBV15, with a tentative D call TRBD1 (6 bases). CDR3 length: 13 residues. V was clipped by 2 bases and J by 5 bases, with 6 bases between them. Germline values: CDR1 LNHNV, CDR2 YYDKDF (reference sequence). DNA for the CDR3: TGTGCCACCAGCAGAAGGGGGACCGGGGAGCTGTTTTTT. This encodes CATSRRGTGELFF.

This clone is a singleton in its sample. The rearrangement links TRBV2 to TRBJ1-4, with D tentatively TRBD1 (6 bases). Looked up from germline, CDR1 is SNHLY and CDR2 is FYNNEI. V dropped 5 bases and J dropped 5 bases, with 12 bases sitting between them. This CDR3 comprises 14 residues. The CDR3 DNA is TGTGCCAGCAGTTTGACAGGCTTAAATGAAAAACTGTTTTTT. It is translated as CASSLTGLNEKLFF. Complete variable domain (other parts from reference TRBV2 and TRBJ1-4): EPEVTQTPSHQVTQMGQEVILRCVPISNHLYFYWYRQILGQKVEFLVSFYNNEISEKSEIFDDQFSVERPDGSNFTLKIRSTKLEDSAMYFCASSLTGLNEKLFFGSGTQLSVL.

This clone was detected only once. The genes are TRBV7-9 and TRBJ2-1; perhaps TRBD1 as D (6 bases). The V gene lost 5 bases and the J gene lost 7 bases, with 9 bases spanning the gap. CDR1 and CDR2 from the germline V gene are SEHNR and FQNEAQ (reference sequence). The CDR3 is made up of 12 amino acids. CDR3 sequence: CASSPTGNEQFF. CDR3 DNA sequence: TGTGCCAGCAGCCCTACAGGGAATGAGCAGTTCTTC.

The chain carries TRBV7-9 and TRBJ2-3, with 8 nucleotides matching TRBD2. The CDR3 spans 15 residues. V trimming: 1 base; J trimming: 8 bases; junction bases outside the gene matches: 8. CDR1 and CDR2 from the germline V gene are SEHNR and FQNEAQ (reference sequence). CDR3 protein: CASSLDSGTHGTQYF. DNA for the CDR3: TGTGCCAGCAGCTTAGATAGCGGGACACATGGTACGCAGTATTTT.

This clone was seen a few times. J is TRBJ2-7 and V is TRBV6-5, with D possibly matching TRBD2 (5 bases). The V gene's germline CDR1 is MNHEY and CDR2 SVGAGI. This CDR3 is 13 amino acids long. The V gene lost 6 bases and the J gene lost 0 bases, with 9 bases spanning the gap. The CDR3 reads CASSLGSSYEQYF. DNA of the CDR3: TGTGCCAGCAGCCTGGGGAGCTCCTACGAGCAGTACTTC.

The chain couples TRBV19 to TRBJ2-1; 10 bases agree with TRBD1. The germline V gene has CDR1 LNHDA and CDR2 SQIVND (reference sequence). V lost 5 bases to trimming and J lost 6 bases; unmatched junction nucleotides: 7. CDR3 length: 15 amino acids. CDR3 residues: CASSLPGQGSNEQFF. CDR3 bases: TGTGCCAGTAGTTTACCGGGACAGGGGAGCAATGAGCAGTTCTTC.

The V gene is TRBV7-2, the J gene TRBJ2-2, with 7 bases lining up with TRBD2. The CDR3 runs to 16 residues. CDR1 and CDR2 from the germline V gene are SGHTA and FQGNSA. The V gene end was trimmed by 5 bases and the J gene end by 5 bases; junction bases not matched to a gene: 11. CDR3 bases: TGTGCCAGCAGCCCAAGGCAGGGCGGGAGAACCGGGGAGCTGTTTTTT. It translates to CASSPRQGGRTGELFF.

This chain uses TRBV5-1 with TRBJ1-1, with 10 bases that match TRBD1. The CDR3 is 15 residues long. Germline values: CDR1 SGHRS, CDR2 YFSETQ. V trimming: 3 bases; J trimming: 5 bases; junction bases outside the gene matches: 7. The CDR3 spells CASSSTGGAGTEAFF. For the CDR3, the DNA is TGCGCCAGCAGCTCGACAGGGGGCGCCGGAACTGAAGCTTTCTTT.

The J gene is TRBJ2-1, the V gene TRBV7-2; 13 nucleotides align to TRBD2. The CDR3 is 15 amino acids. The V and J ends lost 5 bases and 6 bases, in that order; junction bases with no gene match: 4. Germline-derived CDR1 and CDR2 are SGHTA and FQGNSA. The CDR3 region is CASSPRTSGSNEQFF. DNA for the CDR3: TGTGCCAGCAGCCCCCGGACTAGCGGGAGCAATGAGCAGTTCTTC.

The chain recombines TRBV30 with TRBJ2-7, with unresolved D. CDR1 is GTSNPN, CDR2 SVGIG, per germline (reference sequence). The CDR3 spans 12 residues. Trimming shortened V by 0 bases and J by 5 bases, and 8 bases separated the two germline ends. CDR3 DNA sequence: TGTGCCTGGAGTGTACGGGTGAACGAGCAGTACTTC. This encodes CAWSVRVNEQYF.

This CDR3 is CASSPGGPYNEQFF. The CDR3 DNA follows: TGTGCCAGCAGTCCGGGAGGGCCCTACAATGAGCAGTTCTTC. The chain has TRBV27 and TRBJ2-1, with 8 bases matching TRBD2. This CDR3 has 14 amino acids. The germline gives CDR1 MNHEY, CDR2 SMNVEV (reference sequence). The V and J ends lost 5 bases and 2 bases, in that order; junction bases with no gene match: 2.

The V and J genes are TRBV5-4 and TRBJ2-7; TRBD2 agrees at 12 bases. The junction had 3 bases not matched to a gene; V was cut back by 4 bases and J by 4 bases. This CDR3 has 14 residues. Looked up from germline, CDR1 is SGHNT and CDR2 is YYREEE (reference sequence). The DNA for the CDR3 is TGTGCCAGCAGCCGAGGGACTAGCGGGTACGAGCAGTACTTC. Translating it yields CASSRGTSGYEQYF.

CDR3 region: CASSSSTRGNTIYF. Here the CDR3 DNA reads TGTGCCAGCAGCTCTTCAACCCGAGGGAACACCATATATTTT. The chain joins TRBV7-2 to TRBJ1-3; D call uncertain. Per the germline V gene, CDR1 is SGHTA and CDR2 is FQGNSA. CDR3 length equals 14 residues. V was clipped by 4 bases and J by 7 bases, with 14 bases between them. The entire variable domain, with the rest obtained from reference TRBV7-2 and TRBJ1-3, is as follows: GAGVSQSPSNKVTEKGKDVELRCDPISGHTALYWYRQSLGQGLEFLIYFQGNSAPDKSGLPSDRFSAERTGGSVSTLTIQRTQQEDSAVYLCASSSSTRGNTIYFGEGSWLTVV.

This rearrangement joins TRBV5-1 to TRBJ2-2; D not certain. The CDR3 is made up of 14 amino acids. Deletions cut 0 bases from V and 5 bases from J, with 8 bases between. From germline, CDR1 is SGHRS and CDR2 YFSETQ. The CDR3 loop is CASSLAIETGELFF. As DNA, the CDR3 is TGCGCCAGCAGCTTGGCCATAGAAACCGGGGAGCTGTTTTTT.

The chain is built from TRBV11-2 and TRBJ2-3; possibly TRBD1 for D (5 bases). CDR1 and CDR2 (germline): SGHAT, FQNNGV. The length of the CDR3 is 16 residues. Deletions cut 5 bases from V and 3 bases from J, with 18 bases between. The CDR3 DNA is TGTGCCAGCAGCCGCGCAGGGAACAGTGCAACAGATACGCAGTATTTT. Translation gives CASSRAGNSATDTQYF.

Only one count was recorded for this clone. J is TRBJ2-7 and V is TRBV27; 10 bases align to TRBD2. The CDR3 sequence is 15 residues long. Germline CDR1 and CDR2: MNHEY and SMNVEV (reference sequence). Germline trimming cut 5 bases from V and 4 bases from J; bases unmatched to any gene: 8. CDR3 sequence (DNA): TGTGCCAGCAGTCCCCGGCTAGCGGGAGCTTACGAGCAGTACTTC. Translation: CASSPRLAGAYEQYF.

This chain joins TRBV5-1 and TRBJ2-6; D remains unclear. The V gene lost 4 bases and the J gene lost 0 bases, with 11 bases spanning the gap. The CDR3 spans 16 residues. Germline V CDR1 and CDR2: SGHRS, YFSETQ. CDR3 bases: TGCGCCAGCAGCCCCGAACAGACCTCTGGGGCCAACGTCCTGACTTTC. Amino acid sequence: CASSPEQTSGANVLTF.

This clone came up a few times. The chain uses TRBV5-4 and TRBJ2-1, with 8 bases lining up with TRBD2. The CDR3 extends over 16 amino acids. J was trimmed by 0 bases and V by 4 bases; bases with no gene match: 6. Germline values: CDR1 SGHNT, CDR2 YYREEE (reference sequence). The CDR3 spells CASSLKSGSSYNEQFF. The CDR3 bases are TGTGCCAGCAGCCTAAAGAGCGGGAGCTCCTACAATGAGCAGTTCTTC.

The sample holds one count of this clone. The J gene is TRBJ2-1, the V gene TRBV9; D might be TRBD1 (6 bases). V was trimmed by 1 base and J by 3 bases, leaving 11 bases between them. This CDR3 is 15 amino acids long. CDR1 and CDR2 from the germline V gene are SGDLS and YYNGEE. The CDR3 region is CASSVMTGLYNEQFF. The DNA for the CDR3 is TGTGCCAGCAGCGTAATGACAGGACTCTACAATGAGCAGTTCTTC. The full variable domain, its missing parts supplied by reference TRBV9 and TRBJ2-1, is DSGVTQTPKHLITATGQRVTLRCSPRSGDLSVYWYQQSLDQGLQFLIQYYNGEERAKGNILERFSAQQFPDLHSELNLSSLELGDSALYFCASSVMTGLYNEQFFGPGTRLTVL.

This clone was seen a handful of times. This chain uses TRBV4-1 with TRBJ2-1, with 9 bases that match TRBD2. Trimming cost V 4 bases and J 3 bases; bases outside gene matches: 7. The CDR3 loop spans 16 amino acids. Germline assignment: CDR1 MGHRA and CDR2 YSYEKL. The CDR3 DNA sequence: TGCGCCAGCAGCCGGGTTAGCGGGAGTTTCTACAATGAGCAGTTCTTC. Encoded protein: CASSRVSGSFYNEQFF.